A selection of T cell receptor beta chains follows, all from one sample in a study of T cells in Graves' hyperthyroidism and ophthalmopathy. TCRdb processed the multiplex PCR reads anew with MiXCR; each CDR3 protein has one entry. This repertoire shows over 500,000 distinct CDR3 sequences, roughly 15% found once; its top ten account for 17%. Sample: blood. The receptors here all came from a woman aged 18-29 years with Graves' ophthalmopathy. CDR3s include the opening cysteine and the closing phenylalanine or tryptophan. Fields, in order: V gene, clone size, J gene, CDR3 protein. A row's size may be missing; if present it is once, few, many or a size class.

TRBV20-1,few,TRBJ1-2,CSAEQGNYGYTF
TRBV5-1,-,TRBJ1-1,CASSQRTGGLQTEAFF
TRBV5-4,few,TRBJ2-3,CASSLVPGDTDTQYF
TRBV6-1,many,TRBJ1-2,CASSEAPPGQGANYGYTF
TRBV19,few,TRBJ1-1,CASNRAPSPLNTEAFF
TRBV7-3,-,TRBJ2-3,CASSLRGVVTDTQYF
TRBV7-8,few,TRBJ1-3,CASSLSRTLSGNTIYF
TRBV7-9,-,TRBJ1-1,CASSAAGTGFFRNTEASF
TRBV27,few,TRBJ2-7,CASSMTTSGTSYEQYF
TRBV14,many,TRBJ2-7,CASSPGLAGALSYEQYF
TRBV5-1,-,TRBJ1-2,CASSLTSRDSGYTF
TRBV4-2,-,TRBJ1-1,CASSRSRVNTEAFF
TRBV29-1,many,TRBJ1-1,CSVEETRGTEAFF
TRBV4-3,-,TRBJ2-1,CASSQDGTGGRNEQFF
TRBV11-1,-,TRBJ1-2,CASSLEAGDSNFPYGYTF
TRBV7-8,few,TRBJ2-7,CASSFERGDPYEQYF
TRBV6-5,many,TRBJ2-4,CASSYSLPGTPGGKNIQYF
TRBV12-3/TRBV12-4,many,TRBJ2-7,CASSPRQGIYEQYF
TRBV30,many,TRBJ2-5,CAWSFGRQETQYF
TRBV13,many,TRBJ2-5,CASSVMGLAGRETQYF
TRBV5-1,few,TRBJ1-2,CASSTSRTGYGYTF
TRBV4-1,-,TRBJ2-7,CASSQLRQGGEQYF
TRBV3-1,many,TRBJ2-2,CASSQDLVRVTGELFF
TRBV15,-,TRBJ1-1,CATSRASTDRNTEAFF
TRBV9,many,TRBJ2-7,CASSVEAGGYEQYF
TRBV29-1,many,TRBJ2-5,CSVEPLLAGGQETQYF
TRBV7-9,-,TRBJ2-7,CASSNSGAYSYEQYF